Below, 2 T cell receptor beta chains from the same sample are listed, as sequenced in a study of CD8+ T cells in alopecia areata. Following RNA extraction, reverse transcription yielded cDNA that acted as the sequencing template. Using immunoSEQ multiplex PCR, the repertoire was profiled, and TCRdb retains in-frame clones only, with some absent. The table records 100,000 to 150,000 clones, over 55% of them present only once. Stated treatment: oral pan-JAK inhibitor, 5-10 mg twice daily. The source was CD4+ T cells sorted from blood, collected at week 4, from a patient treated with tofacitinib. These receptors were collected from a human donor with alopecia areata.

The rearrangement uses TRBV5-1 and TRBJ2-3; a weak D match, TRBD2 (6 bases). Germline CDR1 is SGHRS and CDR2 is YFSETQ. Trimming cost V 0 bases and J 1 base, with 6 bases left between them. CDR3 size: 14 residues. The CDR3 DNA reads as TGCGCCAGCAGCTTGGGCGGGGGCACAGATACGCAGTATTTT. It is translated as CASSLGGGTDTQYF.

On this clone: Other nucleotide sequences from this sample produce the same CDR3. This chain links TRBV7-2 with TRBJ1-5; D ambiguous. The CDR3 covers 14 residues. In germline, CDR1 is SGHTA, CDR2 FQGNSA. V lost 5 bases to trimming and J lost 0 bases, with 8 bases between them. The CDR3, as DNA: TGTGCCAGCAGCCCCGGGGATAGCAATCAGCCCCAGCATTTT. Protein sequence: CASSPGDSNQPQHF.